The clone carrying this T cell receptor (beta chain) was counted at least ten times. Its target is unknown. The library came from three nested PCR rounds adapted from ARM-PCR protocols. TCRdb re-analysed the multiplex PCR reads in MiXCR, keeping a single row per CDR3 protein. The data contain about 98,000 distinct CDR3 sequences, more than 80% of them seen just once; the ten biggest clones take up more than 25%. The template was RNA from unsorted bulk tissue. This non-tumor lung sample came from over 3 cm beyond the tumor edge. This entry is derived from a study of tumor and adjacent non-tumor tissue in lung cancer. In the study overall: There were 11 to 13 adenocarcinoma, a couple of squamous cell carcinoma and 1 small cell lung cancer cases. Whole-study findings and limits: Normal lung showed higher cumulative top 100 clone frequency than tumor.

The J segment lost 2 bases and the V segment lost 6 bases, leaving 7 bases of the junction unmatched. The CDR3 runs 16 residues. Per germline, CDR1 SGHVS and CDR2 FQNEAQ. This clonotype was obtained from a man in his 60s with small cell lung cancer. This chain connects TRBV7-8 to TRBJ2-2, with 9 bases identical to TRBD2. Sequenced input: distant non-tumor lung tissue. The CDR3 spells CASSPGTSHNTGELFF. The CDR3 DNA is TGTGCCAGCAGTCCCGGGACTAGCCATAACACCGGGGAGCTGTTTTTT.